A selection of T cell receptor beta chains follows, all from one sample in a study of Ad26.COV2.S vaccination and SARS-CoV-2 variants. Libraries were prepared by immunoSEQ multiplex PCR; TCRdb keeps only in-frame clonotypes and omits some of them. The table lists hundreds of thousands of clones, around 89% of them singletons. The sample consisted of peripheral blood, taken in a trial of Ad26.COV2.S vaccine versus placebo. Receptors originate from a person aged 18-60 years who received the Ad26.COV2.S COVID-19 vaccine or a placebo. Each CDR3 is given with its conserved first and last residue. Fields, in order: CDR3 protein, CDR3 DNA, V gene, D gene, J gene. A D gene is named only where the DNA matches it firmly.

CDR3: CASSVKLTGQDLGGELFF
DNA: TGTGCCAGCAGCGTAAAGTTGACGGGACAGGACCTTGGGGGGGAGCTGTTTTTT
V: TRBV9
D: TRBD1
J: TRBJ2-2

CDR3: CATSEFDRAYGYTF
DNA: TGTGCCACCAGCGAGTTCGACAGGGCCTATGGCTACACCTTC
V: TRBV24-1
D: TRBD1
J: TRBJ1-2

CDR3: CASSPNRGYTEAFF
DNA: TGTGCCAGCTCACCCAACAGGGGCTACACTGAAGCTTTCTTT
V: TRBV18
D: TRBD1
J: TRBJ1-1

CDR3: CASSIVTSGRRDTQYF
DNA: TGTGCCAGTAGTATAGTGACTAGCGGGAGAAGGGATACGCAGTATTTT
V: TRBV19
D: TRBD2
J: TRBJ2-3

CDR3: CASRDLRQPETDTQYF
DNA: TGCGCCAGCAGAGACCTGCGACAACCCGAGACAGATACGCAGTATTTT
V: TRBV5-1
D: .
J: TRBJ2-3

CDR3: CASSPQYQATNEKLFF
DNA: TGTGCCAGCTCACCTCAATACCAGGCTACTAATGAAAAACTGTTTTTT
V: TRBV18
D: .
J: TRBJ1-4

CDR3: CASSPDWQGAFVPYEQYF
DNA: TGTGCCAGCTCACCAGATTGGCAGGGGGCCTTTGTCCCCTACGAGCAGTACTTC
V: TRBV18
D: TRBD1
J: TRBJ2-7

CDR3: CASGRTGNTGELFF
DNA: TGTGCCAGCGGAAGGACAGGGAACACCGGGGAGCTGTTTTTT
V: TRBV6-5
D: TRBD1
J: TRBJ2-2

CDR3: CATSDRDVLPAFF
DNA: TGTGCCACCAGTGATCGGGACGTCCTTCCAGCTTTCTTT
V: TRBV24-1
D: .
J: TRBJ1-1

CDR3: CAWSVLQDTQYF
DNA: TGTGCCTGGAGTGTCCTACAAGATACGCAGTATTTT
V: TRBV30
D: .
J: TRBJ2-3

CDR3: CATSTRTSGRFEQYF
DNA: TGTGCCACCAGTACGAGGACTAGCGGGAGGTTCGAGCAGTACTTC
V: TRBV24-1
D: TRBD2
J: TRBJ2-7

CDR3: CASSDTYPISDEAFF
DNA: TGTGCCAGCAGTGACACCTACCCGATATCGGATGAAGCTTTCTTT
V: TRBV6-1
D: .
J: TRBJ1-1

CDR3: CASPRGQGGNQPQHF
DNA: TGTGCCAGCCCCCGCGGACAGGGGGGCAATCAGCCCCAGCATTTT
V: TRBV7-9
D: TRBD1
J: TRBJ1-5

CDR3: CASKTRDNQPQHF
DNA: TGTGCCAGCAAAACACGGGACAATCAGCCCCAGCATTTT
V: TRBV6-5
D: .
J: TRBJ1-5

CDR3: CASSLTGQGYTEAFF
DNA: TGTGCCAGCAGTCTAACGGGACAGGGATACACTGAAGCTTTCTTT
V: TRBV27
D: TRBD1
J: TRBJ1-1

CDR3: CASSRDGSYEQYF
DNA: TGTGCCAGCAGCCGGGACGGGTCCTACGAGCAGTACTTC
V: TRBV7-2
D: .
J: TRBJ2-7

CDR3: CAWSPTEYEQYF
DNA: TGTGCCTGGAGCCCTACTGAATACGAGCAGTACTTC
V: TRBV30
D: .
J: TRBJ2-7

CDR3: CAQEGAVLGGYTF
DNA: TGTGCTCAGGAGGGGGCCGTTTTGGGTGGCTACACCTTC
V: TRBV2
D: TRBD1
J: TRBJ1-2

CDR3: CASSLVPSNQPQHF
DNA: TGCGCCAGCAGCTTGGTCCCGAGCAATCAGCCCCAGCATTTT
V: TRBV5-1
D: .
J: TRBJ1-5